This TCR beta chain came from a study of T-cell memory formation after mild COVID-19. The germline V and J ends were trimmed by 7 bases and 5 bases, with 19 bases remaining between them. This CDR3 spans 14 amino acids. CDR1 and CDR2 (germline): SQVTM, ANQGSEA. This clonotype was counted only a few times. The antigen remains undetermined. TCRdb independently ran MiXCR on the 5' RACE reads; one entry per CDR3 protein. The repertoire holds roughly 70,000 distinct CDR3 sequences, with 16% as singletons. Overall study results and limits: Shrinking CD4+ clones resided mostly in CM and EM, and CD8+ ones in EMRA.

This TCR came from an adult woman who had mild COVID-19 (a few samples of this study predate the infection). Cell type and time point are not known. The sample consisted of PBMCs or a T cell subset sorted from them (not recorded which). V usage is TRBV29-1 and J usage is TRBJ2-3; tentatively, D is TRBD1 (6 bases). The DNA for the CDR3 is TGCAGCGCAAGAGGACAGCTCCTAGAAGATACGCAGTATTTT. Translating it yields CSARGQLLEDTQYF.